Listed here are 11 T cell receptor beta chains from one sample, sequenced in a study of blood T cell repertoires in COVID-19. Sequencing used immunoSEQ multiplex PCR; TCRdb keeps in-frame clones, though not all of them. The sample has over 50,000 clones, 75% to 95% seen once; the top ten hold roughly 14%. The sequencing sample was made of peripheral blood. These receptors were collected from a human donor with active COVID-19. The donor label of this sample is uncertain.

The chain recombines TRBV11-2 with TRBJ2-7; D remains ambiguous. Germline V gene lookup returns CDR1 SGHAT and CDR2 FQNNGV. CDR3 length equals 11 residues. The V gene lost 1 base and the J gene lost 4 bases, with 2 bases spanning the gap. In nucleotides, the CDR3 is TGTGCCAGCAGCTTAGTATACGAGCAGTACTTC. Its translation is CASSLVYEQYF.

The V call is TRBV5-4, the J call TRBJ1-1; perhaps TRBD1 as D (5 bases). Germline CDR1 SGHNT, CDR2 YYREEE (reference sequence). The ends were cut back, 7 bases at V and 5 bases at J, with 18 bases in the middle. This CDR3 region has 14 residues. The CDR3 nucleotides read TGTGCCAGCGGCGGTGGGGCTTTGGGGACTGAAGCTTTCTTT. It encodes CASGGGALGTEAFF.

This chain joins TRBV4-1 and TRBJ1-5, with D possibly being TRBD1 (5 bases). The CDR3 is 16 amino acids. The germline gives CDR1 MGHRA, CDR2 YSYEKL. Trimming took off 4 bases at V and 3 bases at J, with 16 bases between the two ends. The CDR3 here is CASSPIPGKDNQPQHF. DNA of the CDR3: TGCGCCAGCAGCCCGATCCCAGGGAAGGACAATCAGCCCCAGCATTTT.

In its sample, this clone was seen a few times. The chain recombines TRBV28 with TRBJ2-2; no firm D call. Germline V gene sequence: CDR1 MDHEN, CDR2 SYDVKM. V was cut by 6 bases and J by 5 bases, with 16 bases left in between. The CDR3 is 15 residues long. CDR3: CASSPRPPSTGELFF. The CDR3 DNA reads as TGTGCCAGCAGCCCCCGCCCCCCGAGTACCGGGGAGCTGTTTTTT.

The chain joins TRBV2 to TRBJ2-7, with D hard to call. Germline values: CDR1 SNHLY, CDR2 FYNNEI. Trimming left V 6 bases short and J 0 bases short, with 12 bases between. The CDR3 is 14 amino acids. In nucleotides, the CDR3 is TGTGCCAGCAGAGTAGCCGAGAGCTCCTACGAGCAGTACTTC. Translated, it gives CASRVAESSYEQYF.

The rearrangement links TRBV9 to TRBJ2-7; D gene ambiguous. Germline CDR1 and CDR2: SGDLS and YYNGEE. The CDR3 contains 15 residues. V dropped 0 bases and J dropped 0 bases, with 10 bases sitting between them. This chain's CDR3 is CASSVEWPDSYEQYF. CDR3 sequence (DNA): TGTGCCAGCAGCGTAGAATGGCCAGACTCCTACGAGCAGTACTTC.

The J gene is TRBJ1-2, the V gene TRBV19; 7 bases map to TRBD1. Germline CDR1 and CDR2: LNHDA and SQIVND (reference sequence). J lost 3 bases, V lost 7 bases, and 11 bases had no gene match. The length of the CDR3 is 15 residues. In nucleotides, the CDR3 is TGTGCCAGTACTCCCTGGGACAGATGGGACTATGGCTACACCTTC. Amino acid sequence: CASTPWDRWDYGYTF.

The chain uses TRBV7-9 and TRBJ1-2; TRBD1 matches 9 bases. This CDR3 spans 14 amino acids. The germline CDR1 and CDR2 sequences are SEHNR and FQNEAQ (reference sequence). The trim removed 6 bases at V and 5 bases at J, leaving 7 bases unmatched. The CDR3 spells CASSHTGGAYGYTF. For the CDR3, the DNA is TGTGCCAGCAGTCATACAGGGGGCGCTTATGGCTACACCTTC.

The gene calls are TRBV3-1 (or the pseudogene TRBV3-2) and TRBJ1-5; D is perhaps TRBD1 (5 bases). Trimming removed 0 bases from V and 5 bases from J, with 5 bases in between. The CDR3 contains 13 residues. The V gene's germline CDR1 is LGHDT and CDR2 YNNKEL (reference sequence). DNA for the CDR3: TGTGCCAGCAGCCAAGACAGGGATCAGCCCCAGCATTTT. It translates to CASSQDRDQPQHF.

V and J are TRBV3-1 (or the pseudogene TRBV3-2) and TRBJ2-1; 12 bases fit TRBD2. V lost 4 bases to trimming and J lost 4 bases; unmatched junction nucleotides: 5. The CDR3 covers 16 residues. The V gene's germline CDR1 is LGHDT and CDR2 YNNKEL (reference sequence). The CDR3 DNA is TGTGCCAGCAGCCGCCTAGCGGGGGGGGGTTACAATGAGCAGTTCTTC. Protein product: CASSRLAGGGYNEQFF.

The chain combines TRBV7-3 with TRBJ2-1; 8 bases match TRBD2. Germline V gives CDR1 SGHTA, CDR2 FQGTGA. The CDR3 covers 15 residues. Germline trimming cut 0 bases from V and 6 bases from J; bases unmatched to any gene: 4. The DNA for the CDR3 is TGTGCCAGCAGCTTAACGCCGGGACTAGGCAATGAGCAGTTCTTC. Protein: CASSLTPGLGNEQFF.